This is a list of T cell receptor beta chains from one sample in a study of memory CD4+ T cells and cytomegalovirus serostatus. The table came from immunoSEQ multiplex PCR; TCRdb's copy has only in-frame clones and leaves some out. This sample has 55,000 or so clones, with over 70% found just once. The sequenced sample consisted of memory CD4+ T cells from blood. These receptors were taken from an adult in good health and CMV-seropositive. The CDR3 runs from the conserved cysteine through the conserved F or W. A D gene is named only where the DNA matches it firmly. Clone size is shown for a subset of rows, as once, few, many or a class of expanded clone.

TRBV9	TRBJ2-1	NA	NA	CASSVEGSTYNEQFF	TGTGCCAGCAGCGTAGAGGGCAGTACCTACAATGAGCAGTTCTTC
TRBV19	TRBJ1-2	NA	NA	CASSPMGGGEGYTF	TGTGCCAGTAGCCCGATGGGGGGAGGAGAAGGCTACACCTTC
TRBV9	TRBJ2-7	NA	TRBD2	CASSPGLAGFSYEQYF	TGTGCCAGCAGCCCCGGACTAGCGGGATTCTCCTACGAGCAGTACTTC
TRBV28	TRBJ1-1	NA	NA	CASKGGNTEAFF	TGTGCCAGCAAGGGAGGGAACACTGAAGCTTTCTTT
TRBV18	TRBJ1-1	NA	NA	CASSPVSRNTEAFF	TGTGCCAGCTCACCTGTAAGCAGGAACACTGAAGCTTTCTTT
TRBV4-1	TRBJ1-4	NA	TRBD1	CASSQWTGGGEKLFF	TGCGCCAGCAGCCAATGGACAGGAGGAGGTGAAAAACTGTTTTTT
TRBV6-6	TRBJ2-5	few	NA	CASRDYVQGWYF	TGTGCCAGCAGGGACTATGTCCAAGGGTGGTACTTC
TRBV5-4	TRBJ1-2	NA	NA	CASSRETGNGYTF	TGTGCCAGCAGCCGGGAGACGGGTAATGGCTACACCTTC
TRBV7-3	TRBJ1-1	NA	NA	CASSLLPGIGTEAFF	TGTGCCAGCAGCTTACTTCCAGGGATAGGCACTGAAGCTTTCTTT
TRBV2	TRBJ1-6	NA	TRBD1	CASSEQQGVRSPLHF	TGTGCCAGCAGCGAACAGCAGGGGGTGCGTTCACCCCTCCACTTT
TRBV28	TRBJ1-2	NA	NA	CASKRQDYGYTF	TGTGCCAGCAAAAGACAGGACTATGGCTACACCTTC
TRBV28	TRBJ1-5	NA	NA	CASSLPLQDRSNQPQHF	TGTGCCAGCAGTTTACCCTTGCAGGACAGAAGCAATCAGCCCCAGCATTTT
TRBV28	TRBJ2-5	NA	NA	CASGSLGVTGLFMTQYF	TGTGCCAGCGGGTCACTCGGGGTCACGGGCCTATTTATGACCCAGTACTTC
TRBV7-2	TRBJ1-2	NA	NA	CASRDSISNYGYTF	TGTGCCAGCAGGGACAGCATATCTAACTATGGCTACACCTTC
TRBV5-4	TRBJ2-1	NA	NA	CASSLGLHSEEQFF	TGTGCCAGCAGCTTGGGACTCCATTCAGAAGAGCAGTTCTTC
TRBV28	TRBJ2-5	NA	NA	CASSAVGERPRETQYF	TGTGCCAGCAGCGCCGTCGGGGAGCGTCCCCGGGAGACCCAGTACTTC
TRBV28	TRBJ1-5	NA	TRBD1	CASSAGTGSQPQHF	TGTGCCAGCAGTGCCGGGACAGGGAGTCAGCCCCAGCATTTT